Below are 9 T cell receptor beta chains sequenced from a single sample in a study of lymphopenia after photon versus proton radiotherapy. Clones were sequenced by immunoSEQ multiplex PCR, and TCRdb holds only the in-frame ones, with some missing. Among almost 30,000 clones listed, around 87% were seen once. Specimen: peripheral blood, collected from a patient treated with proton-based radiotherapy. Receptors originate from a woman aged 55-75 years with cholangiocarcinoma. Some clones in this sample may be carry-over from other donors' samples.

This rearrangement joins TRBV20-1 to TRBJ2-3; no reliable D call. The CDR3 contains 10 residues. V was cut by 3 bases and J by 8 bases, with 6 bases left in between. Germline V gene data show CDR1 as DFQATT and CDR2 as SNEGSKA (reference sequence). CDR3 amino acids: CSASLGTQYF. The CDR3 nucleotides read TGCAGTGCTAGTTTGGGTACGCAGTATTTT.

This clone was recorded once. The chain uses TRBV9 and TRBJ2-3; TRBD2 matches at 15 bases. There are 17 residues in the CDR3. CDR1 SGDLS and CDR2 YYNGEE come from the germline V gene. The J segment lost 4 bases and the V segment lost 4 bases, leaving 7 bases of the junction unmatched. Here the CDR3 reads CASSPRTSGGVPDTQYF. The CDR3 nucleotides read TGTGCCAGCAGCCCTCGGACTAGCGGGGGGGTCCCAGATACGCAGTATTTT.

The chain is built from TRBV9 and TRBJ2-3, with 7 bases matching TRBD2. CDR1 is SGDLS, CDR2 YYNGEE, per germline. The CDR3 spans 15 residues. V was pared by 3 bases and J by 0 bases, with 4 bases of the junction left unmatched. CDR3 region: CASSALRGSTDTQYF. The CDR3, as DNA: TGTGCCAGCAGCGCATTGCGGGGGAGCACAGATACGCAGTATTTT.

DNA for the CDR3: TGTGCCAGCTCACCACGACAGGGGCCCTACGAGCAGTACTTC. Translating gives CASSPRQGPYEQYF. J is TRBJ2-7 and V is TRBV18; TRBD1 matches 8 bases. The J segment lost 2 bases and the V segment lost 1 base, leaving 1 base of the junction unmatched. CDR3 length: 14 residues. The germline V gene has CDR1 KGHSH and CDR2 LQKENI.

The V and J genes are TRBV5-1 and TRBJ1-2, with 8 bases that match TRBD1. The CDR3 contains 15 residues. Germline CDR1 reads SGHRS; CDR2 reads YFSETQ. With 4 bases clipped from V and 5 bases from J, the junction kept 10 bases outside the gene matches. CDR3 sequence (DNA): TGCGCCAGCAGCCCCACCGGACAGGGCGGTTATGGCTACACCTTC. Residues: CASSPTGQGGYGYTF.

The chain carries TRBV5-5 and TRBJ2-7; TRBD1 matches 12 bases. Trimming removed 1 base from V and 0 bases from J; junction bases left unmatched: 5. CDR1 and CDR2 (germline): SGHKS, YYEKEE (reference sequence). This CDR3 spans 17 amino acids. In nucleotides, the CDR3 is TGTGCCAGCAGCTTGAGGGACAGGGGGCCAAACTCCTACGAGCAGTACTTC. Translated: CASSLRDRGPNSYEQYF. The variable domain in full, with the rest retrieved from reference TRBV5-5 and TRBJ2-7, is DAGVTQSPTHLIKTRGQQVTLRCSPISGHKSVSWYQQVLGQGPQFIFQYYEKEERGRGNFPDRFSARQFPNYSSELNVNALLLGDSALYLCASSLRDRGPNSYEQYFGPGTRLTVT.

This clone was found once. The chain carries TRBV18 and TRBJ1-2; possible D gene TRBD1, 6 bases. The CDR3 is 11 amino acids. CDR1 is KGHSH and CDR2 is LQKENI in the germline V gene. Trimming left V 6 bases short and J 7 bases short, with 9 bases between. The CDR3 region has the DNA TGTGCCAGCTCTGAGACAGGTGGCTACACCTTC. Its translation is CASSETGGYTF. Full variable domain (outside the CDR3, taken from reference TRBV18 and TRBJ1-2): NAGVMQNPRHLVRRRGQEARLRCSPMKGHSHVYWYRQLPEEGLKFMVYLQKENIIDESGMPKERFSAEFPKEGPSILRIQQVVRGDSAAYFCASSETGGYTFGSGTRLTVV.

The CDR3 DNA is TGTGCCAGTAGTATTTCAGCGGGAGTCCCCTACGAGCAGTACTTC. Residues: CASSISAGVPYEQYF. The rearrangement links TRBV19 to TRBJ2-7; 8 bases match TRBD2. Trimming at V came to 3 bases and at J to 2 bases, leaving 6 bases not matched to a gene. The CDR3 contains 15 residues. Per the germline V gene, CDR1 is LNHDA and CDR2 is SQIVND (reference sequence).

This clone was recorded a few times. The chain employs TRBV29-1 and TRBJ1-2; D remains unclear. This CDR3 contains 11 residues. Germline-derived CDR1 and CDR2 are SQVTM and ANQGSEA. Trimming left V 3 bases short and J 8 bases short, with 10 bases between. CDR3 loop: CSVDRVGGYTF. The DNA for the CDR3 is TGCAGCGTTGATCGGGTTGGAGGCTACACCTTC.